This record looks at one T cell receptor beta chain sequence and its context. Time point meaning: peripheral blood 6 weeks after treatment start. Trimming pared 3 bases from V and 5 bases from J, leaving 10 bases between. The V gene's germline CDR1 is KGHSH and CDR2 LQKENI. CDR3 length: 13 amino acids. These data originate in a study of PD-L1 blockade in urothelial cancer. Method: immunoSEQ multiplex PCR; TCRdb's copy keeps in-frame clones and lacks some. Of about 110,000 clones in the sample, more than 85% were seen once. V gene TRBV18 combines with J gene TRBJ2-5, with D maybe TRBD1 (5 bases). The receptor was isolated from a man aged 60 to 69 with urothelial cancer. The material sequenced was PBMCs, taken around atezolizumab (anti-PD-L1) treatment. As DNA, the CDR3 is TGTGCCAGCTCACCCAGGGCAGGGGAGACCCAGTACTTC. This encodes CASSPRAGETQYF.